Listed here is a single T cell receptor (beta chain). Sequencing was performed with immunoSEQ multiplex PCR; in TCRdb, only in-frame clones are kept and a portion is missing. The sample includes roughly 80,000 clones, 94% of them seen just once. This sample was included in a study of technical replicates of blood from a few donors. This CDR3 contains 16 residues. The V end lost 3 bases, the J end lost 4 bases, and 16 bases lay between the germline ends. The clonotype comes from a human donor in good health. Sequencing was performed on T cells isolated from PBMCs. This chain connects TRBV23-1 to TRBJ1-5; a weak D match, TRBD1 (6 bases). TRBV23-1 is an ORF, and what it does is uncertain. The CDR3 loop is CASSQKCKQGNQPQHF. The CDR3 DNA reads as TGCGCCAGCAGTCAGAAGTGTAAACAGGGTAATCAGCCCCAGCATTTT.